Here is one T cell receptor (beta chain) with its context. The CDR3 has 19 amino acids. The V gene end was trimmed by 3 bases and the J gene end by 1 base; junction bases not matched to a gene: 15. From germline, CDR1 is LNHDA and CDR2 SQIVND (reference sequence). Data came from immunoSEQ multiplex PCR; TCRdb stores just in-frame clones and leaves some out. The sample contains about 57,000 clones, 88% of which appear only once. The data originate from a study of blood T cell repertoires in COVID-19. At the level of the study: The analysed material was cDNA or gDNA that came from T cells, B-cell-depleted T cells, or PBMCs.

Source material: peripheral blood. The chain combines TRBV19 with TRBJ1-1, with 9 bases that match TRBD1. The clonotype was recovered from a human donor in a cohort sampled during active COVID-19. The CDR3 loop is CASSIRGQGVLSRNTEAFF. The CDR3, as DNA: TGTGCCAGTAGTATTAGGGGACAGGGAGTTTTGTCACGGAACACTGAAGCTTTCTTT.